This T cell receptor beta chain was identified during a study of T cell repertoires in cytomegalovirus infection. TCRdb passed the reads through MiXCR, listing each CDR3 protein once. The table lists fewer than 550,000 distinct CDR3 sequences, about 17% of them singletons. The clonotype was recovered from a human donor in good health (CMV status not recorded). Some clones in this sample may be carry-over from other donors' samples. Sequencing was done on a sample of CD8+ T cells from PBMCs.

The CDR3 sequence is CASSPYGVREKLFF. In DNA, the CDR3 is TGTGCCAGCAGCCCTTACGGGGTGCGGGAAAAACTGTTTTTT. The V call is TRBV6-5, the J call TRBJ1-4; D gene uncertain. V was trimmed by 6 bases and J by 8 bases, leaving 16 bases between them. The CDR3 totals 14 residues. Per the germline V gene, CDR1 is MNHEY and CDR2 is SVGAGI.